This T cell receptor beta chain was sequenced during a study of T cell repertoires in cytomegalovirus infection. Across the whole study: The public TCR beta signatures pointed to both CMV infection and matching HLA type.

CDR1 is MDHEN, CDR2 SYDVKM, per germline. The CDR3 spans 18 residues. V lost 3 bases and J lost 2, with 22 bases in between. There are many counts of this clonotype. Its target is not known. TCRdb analysed the reads with MiXCR anew, one entry per CDR3 protein. The sample contains some 220,000 distinct CDR3 sequences, around 35% of which appear only once. Broader study findings: Totalled public TCR beta family frequency picked out people who carried CMV plus the relevant HLA. Dominating the ex vivo response were HLA-C-restricted CMV-specific TCR beta clonotypes.

The material sequenced was CD8+ T cells from cultured PBMCs, taken from culture after CMV antigen stimulation. This TCR came from a human donor in good health (CMV status not recorded). Some clones in this sample may be carry-over from other donors' samples. This sequence joins TRBV28 and TRBJ2-5; D tentatively fits TRBD1 or TRBD2 (7 bases each). The CDR3 protein is CASSFNRGNLAEQETQYF. The CDR3 region has the DNA TGTGCCAGCAGTTTTAACAGGGGAAATCTAGCGGAACAAGAGACCCAGTACTTC.